This is a list of T cell receptor beta chains from one sample in a study of shared clonotypes between healthy human individuals. Data came from immunoSEQ multiplex PCR; TCRdb stores just in-frame clones and leaves some out. The table includes about 1.5 million clones, 98% detected once. Sample: naive CD4+ T cells sorted from blood. The receptor set was obtained from a man aged 25-45 years in good health. The CDR3 runs from the conserved cysteine through the conserved F or W. Fields, in order: CDR3 length, J gene, V gene, D gene, CDR3 DNA, CDR3 protein. A D gene is named only where the DNA matches it firmly.

length: 13
J: TRBJ2-7
V: TRBV7-9
D: TRBD2
DNA: TGTGCCAGTACTCAGCGGGAAACCTACGAGCAGTACTTC
CDR3: CASTQRETYEQYF

length: 17
J: TRBJ2-5
V: TRBV28
D: .
DNA: TGTGCCAGCAGTTCCGGACTATGGGGTTTGGCGGTAGAGACCCAGTACTTC
CDR3: CASSSGLWGLAVETQYF

length: 21
J: TRBJ2-1
V: TRBV9
D: TRBD1
DNA: TGTGCAGAAAACCGGGACAGGGGACATAGCGGGGAAGTCCACTCCTACAATGAGCAGTTCTTC
CDR3: CAENRDRGHSGEVHSYNEQFF

length: 14
J: TRBJ1-1
V: TRBV18
D: .
DNA: TGTGCCAGCTCGCAAATTGAACCAAACACTGAAGCTTTCTTT
CDR3: CASSQIEPNTEAFF

length: 17
J: TRBJ2-3
V: TRBV30
D: TRBD2
DNA: TGTGCCTGGAGTGTAAGGCGTACTAGCGGGTTACCAGATACGCAGTATTTT
CDR3: CAWSVRRTSGLPDTQYF

length: 15
J: TRBJ2-2
V: TRBV5-1
D: .
DNA: TGCGCCAGCAGCCCGCTAGGTCCGAACACCGGGGAGCTGTTTTTT
CDR3: CASSPLGPNTGELFF

length: 14
J: TRBJ2-7
V: TRBV6-5
D: .
DNA: TGTGCCAGCAGTTCGCCGGGGATATCCTACGAGCAGTACTTC
CDR3: CASSSPGISYEQYF

length: 17
J: TRBJ2-2
V: TRBV7-9
D: .
DNA: TGTGCCAGCAGCTTAGAAATAGGGACTTGGAACACCGGGGAGCTGTTTTTT
CDR3: CASSLEIGTWNTGELFF

length: 16
J: TRBJ1-2
V: TRBV7-9
D: .
DNA: TGTGCCAGCAGCTTATTCGAAACGACAGAGAACTATGGCTACACCTTC
CDR3: CASSLFETTENYGYTF

length: 14
J: TRBJ2-1
V: TRBV10-3
D: .
DNA: TGTGCCATCAGTGAGTCGGTCCTTAGCGGCAATACGTTCTTC
CDR3: CAISESVLSGNTFF

length: 16
J: TRBJ2-3
V: TRBV30
D: .
DNA: TGTGCCTGGGAGTTCCGTGCGGGAAGATCGGCAGATACGCAGTATTTT
CDR3: CAWEFRAGRSADTQYF

length: 18
J: TRBJ2-2
V: TRBV12-5
D: TRBD2
DNA: TGTGCTAGTGGTTTGGCCACTAGCGGGAGACCCAACACCGGGGAGCTGTTTTTT
CDR3: CASGLATSGRPNTGELFF

length: 11
J: TRBJ1-2
V: TRBV28
D: .
DNA: TGTGCCAGCAGAGGGAACTATGGCTACACCTTC
CDR3: CASRGNYGYTF

length: 13
J: TRBJ2-7
V: TRBV10-2
D: TRBD2
DNA: TGCGCCAGCGGGAGGGGAAGGGACTACGAGCAGTACTTC
CDR3: CASGRGRDYEQYF

length: 15
J: TRBJ2-5
V: TRBV5-4
D: TRBD1
DNA: TGTGCCAGCAGCTTACGGACAGGGGAAGGGGAGACCCAGTACTTC
CDR3: CASSLRTGEGETQYF

length: 16
J: TRBJ2-3
V: TRBV6-4
D: TRBD2
DNA: TGTGCCAGCAGTGTCGCTAGCGGGAGGGCCACAGATACGCAGTATTTT
CDR3: CASSVASGRATDTQYF

length: 14
J: TRBJ2-1
V: TRBV6-1
D: .
DNA: TGTGCCAGCAGTGAGATACCCTTTGACGATGAGCAGTTCTTC
CDR3: CASSEIPFDDEQFF

length: 16
J: TRBJ2-7
V: TRBV5-4
D: TRBD2
DNA: TGTGCCAGCAGCTACACCCTAGCGGGAGACCGCTACGAGCAGTACTTC
CDR3: CASSYTLAGDRYEQYF

length: 17
J: TRBJ2-3
V: TRBV5-1
D: TRBD1
DNA: TGCGCCAGCAGCTTGGCGACAGGGGTGGGGGCCCCAGATACGCAGTATTTT
CDR3: CASSLATGVGAPDTQYF

length: 13
J: TRBJ2-7
V: TRBV4-3
D: .
DNA: TGCGCCAGCAGCCCGGCCGATCGCTACGAGCAGTACTTC
CDR3: CASSPADRYEQYF

length: 13
J: TRBJ2-5
V: TRBV6-5
D: TRBD2
DNA: TGTGCCAGCAGTTACTCGGGGACTACTGAGCAGTACTTC
CDR3: CASSYSGTTEQYF

length: 15
J: TRBJ1-5
V: TRBV28
D: TRBD1
DNA: TGTGCCAGCAGCCTCACAGGGGGCGCTGGGCAGCCCCAGCATTTT
CDR3: CASSLTGGAGQPQHF

length: 12
J: TRBJ2-1
V: TRBV5-1
D: .
DNA: TGCGCCAGCAGCGTGGAGGGCAATGAGCAGTTCTTC
CDR3: CASSVEGNEQFF

length: 14
J: TRBJ2-7
V: TRBV10-1
D: .
DNA: TGCGCCAGCAGTGCTCCGGGGGTTCCCTACGAGCAGTACTTC
CDR3: CASSAPGVPYEQYF

length: 13
J: TRBJ1-3
V: TRBV6-6
D: .
DNA: TGTGCCAGCACTCATATCTCCGGAAACACCATATATTTT
CDR3: CASTHISGNTIYF

length: 18
J: TRBJ2-1
V: TRBV28
D: TRBD1
DNA: TGTGCCAGCAGTTCGCCCGGGACAGGGGGGACATACTACAATGAGCAGTTCTTC
CDR3: CASSSPGTGGTYYNEQFF

length: 14
J: TRBJ2-3
V: TRBV19
D: .
DNA: TGTGCCAGTAGCCGCCCGAGCGGCCGGGATACGCAGTATTTT
CDR3: CASSRPSGRDTQYF

length: 13
J: TRBJ2-2
V: TRBV7-2
D: .
DNA: TGTGCCAGCGGCGGGGACTACACCGGGGAGCTGTTTTTT
CDR3: CASGGDYTGELFF

length: 12
J: TRBJ2-7
V: TRBV18
D: .
DNA: TGTGCCAGCTCACCTGACAGCTACGAGCAGTACTTC
CDR3: CASSPDSYEQYF

length: 14
J: TRBJ1-1
V: TRBV9
D: TRBD1
DNA: TGTGCCAGCAGCGAAAGTGGACAGGGGACTGAAGCTTTCTTT
CDR3: CASSESGQGTEAFF

length: 15
J: TRBJ1-4
V: TRBV30
D: .
DNA: TGTGCCTGGAGTGTACGGGGCGCGGGCAATGAAAAACTGTTTTTT
CDR3: CAWSVRGAGNEKLFF

length: 14
J: TRBJ2-4
V: TRBV29-1
D: .
DNA: TGCAGCGTTGAAGATGTTGGTCCAGGGGGGAATCAGTACTTC
CDR3: CSVEDVGPGGNQYF

length: 21
J: TRBJ2-7
V: TRBV21-1
D: .
DNA: TGTGCCAGCAGCAAAGCTTCGCCCTTCCGGACTAGCGGAGGAAGCTCCTACGAGCAGTACTTC
CDR3: CASSKASPFRTSGGSSYEQYF

length: 14
J: TRBJ2-7
V: TRBV6-6
D: .
DNA: TGTGCCAGCAGATTGACACACGGCGGAAGCGAGCAGTACTTC
CDR3: CASRLTHGGSEQYF

length: 15
J: TRBJ2-1
V: TRBV5-1
D: .
DNA: TGCGCCAGCAGCACACCTAGGGTTGTCCACAATGAGCAGTTCTTC
CDR3: CASSTPRVVHNEQFF

length: 15
J: TRBJ1-1
V: TRBV15
D: .
DNA: TGTGCCACCAGCAGAGACACCAGGGAGGGCACTGAAGCTTTCTTT
CDR3: CATSRDTREGTEAFF

length: 16
J: TRBJ2-1
V: TRBV7-2
D: .
DNA: TGTGCCAGCAGCTTAGAGTTCGGACACCTGAACAATGAGCAGTTCTTC
CDR3: CASSLEFGHLNNEQFF

length: 14
J: TRBJ1-1
V: TRBV6-5
D: TRBD1
DNA: TGTGCCAGCAGTACACGGACAGGGAGGACTGAAGCTTTCTTT
CDR3: CASSTRTGRTEAFF

length: 14
J: TRBJ1-1
V: TRBV25-1
D: .
DNA: TGTGCCAGCAGTGTACCGGGGGAGAACACTGAAGCTTTCTTT
CDR3: CASSVPGENTEAFF

length: 15
J: TRBJ1-5
V: TRBV28
D: TRBD1
DNA: TGTGCCAGCAGTCTCCAGGGGGGTTGGGATCAGCCCCAGCATTTT
CDR3: CASSLQGGWDQPQHF

length: 14
J: TRBJ1-2
V: TRBV5-6
D: .
DNA: TGTGCCAGCAGCTTGGTGGGGGAAGGCTATGGCTACACCTTC
CDR3: CASSLVGEGYGYTF

length: 17
J: TRBJ2-3
V: TRBV27
D: .
DNA: TGTGCCAGCAGCCCACGGGGGTGGGGCTCTAGCACAGATACGCAGTATTTT
CDR3: CASSPRGWGSSTDTQYF

length: 13
J: TRBJ1-5
V: TRBV7-2
D: .
DNA: TGTGCCAGCAGCCCGAATAGCAATCAGCCCCAGCATTTT
CDR3: CASSPNSNQPQHF

length: 19
J: TRBJ2-3
V: TRBV27
D: TRBD2
DNA: TGTGCCAGCAGTTCGGGGAAAACACTAGCGGGAGACGGCACAGATACGCAGTATTTT
CDR3: CASSSGKTLAGDGTDTQYF